Shown below are 27 T cell receptor beta chains from a single sample sequenced in a study of CD8 T cells in ankylosing spondylitis. TCRdb processed the 5' RACE reads anew with MiXCR; each CDR3 protein has one entry. The top ten hold nearly 15% of the sample, which has some 150,000 distinct CDR3 sequences, roughly 44% seen once. Sequencing was done on a sample of synovial fluid, either unsorted or a sorted T cell fraction (not recorded which). Receptor source: a male donor with ankylosing spondylitis.

The rearrangement joins TRBV15 to TRBJ2-1; no clear D gene. Trimming cost V 0 bases and J 1 base, with 7 bases left between them. In germline, CDR1 is LNHNV, CDR2 YYDKDF (reference sequence). The CDR3 runs to 15 residues. The CDR3 DNA follows: TGTGCCACCAGCAGAGAAGAGGTGTCCTACAATGAGCAGTTCTTC. Translation gives CATSREEVSYNEQFF.

This chain links TRBV10-3 with TRBJ2-7; possibly TRBD2 for D (6 bases). CDR1 ENHRY and CDR2 SYGVKD come from the germline V gene. The CDR3 consists of 14 residues. V was clipped by 1 base and J by 3 bases, with 10 bases between them. This CDR3 reads CAISEWRENYEQYF. CDR3 DNA: TGTGCCATCAGTGAGTGGCGGGAAAACTACGAGCAGTACTTC.

The V gene is TRBV11-2, the J gene TRBJ1-1; the match to TRBD1 covers 9 bases. V shed 1 base, J shed 8 bases, and the junction held 8 bases outside the gene matches. Germline assignment: CDR1 SGHAT and CDR2 FQNNGV. The CDR3 runs to 15 residues. The CDR3 sequence: CASSLVGQGSSEAFF. CDR3 bases: TGTGCCAGCAGCTTAGTTGGACAGGGGTCTTCCGAAGCTTTCTTT.

The chain joins TRBV15 to TRBJ1-1; the match to TRBD1 covers 10 bases. The CDR3 totals 15 residues. Germline V lookup: CDR1 LNHNV, CDR2 YYDKDF (reference sequence). V gave up 4 bases and J gave up 6 bases; unmatched junction bases: 8. The CDR3 here is CATSTKQTGGSEAFF. CDR3 in DNA: TGTGCCACCAGCACAAAGCAGACAGGGGGCTCTGAAGCTTTCTTT.

This clonotype has just one count. The chain recombines TRBV24-1 with TRBJ2-7; a weak D match, TRBD2 (6 bases). Germline CDR1 reads KGHDR; CDR2 reads SFDVKD. V lost 3 bases and J 5 bases, leaving 13 bases between the germline ends. The CDR3 contains 14 residues. The CDR3 DNA follows: TGTGCCACCAGTGATAGGGGACTTCAAGACGAGCAGTACTTC. This gives the protein CATSDRGLQDEQYF.

V is TRBV20-1 and J is TRBJ2-3; D possibly corresponds to TRBD2 (7 bases). The length of the CDR3 is 14 residues. Germline CDR1 reads DFQATT; CDR2 reads SNEGSKA (reference sequence). Trimming stripped 6 bases from V and 0 bases from J, with 13 bases between. The chain's CDR3 is CSALSGTSTDTQYF. DNA of the CDR3: TGCAGTGCCCTCAGCGGGACAAGCACAGATACGCAGTATTTT.

This clonotype appeared a few times. The chain employs TRBV5-1 and TRBJ2-1; unclear D gene. CDR3 length: 15 amino acids. Deletions cut 1 base from V and 2 bases from J, with 10 bases between. Per germline, CDR1 SGHRS and CDR2 YFSETQ. This chain's CDR3 is CASSLSCGPYNEQFF. CDR3 DNA: TGCGCCAGCAGCTTGTCCTGTGGGCCCTACAATGAGCAGTTCTTC.

The rearrangement links TRBV6-2 or TRBV6-3 to TRBJ2-7; 7 nucleotides agree with TRBD2. Trimming at V came to 1 base and at J to 4 bases, leaving 13 bases not matched to a gene. Germline values: CDR1 MNHEY, CDR2 SVGEGT. The CDR3 runs 17 residues. The CDR3, as DNA: TGTGCCAGCAGTTACTTCTTCGGCGGGAGTCGCGGGTACGAGCAGTACTTC. This gives the protein CASSYFFGGSRGYEQYF.

The DNA of the CDR3 is TGCGCCAGCAGCCAAGACCCGTGGGGGGCGTACTACAATGAGCAGTTCTTC. Translating it yields CASSQDPWGAYYNEQFF. The chain couples TRBV4-3 to TRBJ2-1; possibly TRBD1 or TRBD2 for D (6 bases each). V was clipped by 0 bases and J by 3 bases, with 15 bases between them. From germline, CDR1 is LGHNA and CDR2 YSLEER. This CDR3 has 17 residues.

This clonotype was counted only a few times. The DNA for the CDR3 is TGTGCCAGCAGTTTCACGAACGAGCAGTACTTC. Protein: CASSFTNEQYF. The chain links TRBV25-1 to TRBJ2-7; the D is unclear. Germline V gene lookup returns CDR1 MGHDK and CDR2 SYGVNS. Deletions cut 5 bases from V and 5 bases from J, with 7 bases between. The CDR3 extends over 11 amino acids.

The chain employs TRBV5-1 and TRBJ1-1; D ambiguous. CDR1 SGHRS and CDR2 YFSETQ come from the germline V gene. V was clipped by 1 base and J by 3 bases, with 10 bases between them. This CDR3 has 14 amino acids. CDR3 coding DNA: TGCGCCAGCAGCTTGTGGGCCCGCTACACTGAAGCTTTCTTT. Protein: CASSLWARYTEAFF.

This clonotype came up once. V gene TRBV28 combines with J gene TRBJ2-5, with D possibly being TRBD2 (6 bases). The CDR3 contains 16 residues. Looked up from germline, CDR1 is MDHEN and CDR2 is SYDVKM. V gave up 2 bases and J gave up 5 bases, with 18 bases separating them. CDR3 nucleotide sequence: TGTGCCAGCAGTTTACGGGGCGGGATTATCGGGGAGACCCAGTACTTC. Its protein product is CASSLRGGIIGETQYF.

This clonotype has at least ten counts. The rearrangement uses TRBV4-1 and TRBJ1-1; no reliable D call. V was shortened by 0 bases and J by 4 bases, with 12 bases between the two germline ends. CDR3 length: 15 amino acids. In germline, CDR1 is MGHRA, CDR2 YSYEKL. CDR3 coding DNA: TGCGCCAGCAGCCAAGAACCCGCTTTGGTCACTGAAGCTTTCTTT. This codes for CASSQEPALVTEAFF.

DNA of the CDR3: TGCGCCAGCAGCCAAGCTTCAGGCCCGCAGGAGACCCAGTACTTC. Translated, it gives CASSQASGPQETQYF. The gene calls are TRBV4-3 and TRBJ2-5, with D uncertain. CDR1 and CDR2 from the germline V gene are LGHNA and YSLEER. This CDR3 is built from 15 residues. With 1 base removed from V and 5 bases from J, the gap between germline ends came to 14 bases.

This chain joins TRBV7-9 and TRBJ2-2; TRBD1 agrees at 7 bases. V dropped 6 bases and J dropped 4; count of bases not matched to a gene: 11. Germline CDR1 is SEHNR and CDR2 is FQNEAQ (reference sequence). CDR3 length equals 16 residues. CDR3 sequence reads: CASRSTGDRVTGELFF. CDR3 bases: TGTGCCAGCAGATCTACAGGGGATCGAGTCACCGGGGAGCTGTTTTTT.

This chain links TRBV12-3 or TRBV12-4 with TRBJ1-2; 7 nucleotides line up with TRBD1. Trimming took 3 bases from V and 4 from J; bases not matched to a gene: 5. CDR3 length: 14 residues. The CDR3 sequence is CASSLMDRFYGYTF. The CDR3 DNA follows: TGTGCCAGCAGTTTGATGGACAGGTTCTATGGCTACACCTTC.

The genes are TRBV12-3 or TRBV12-4 and TRBJ2-5; D ambiguous. Trimming pared 7 bases from V and 4 bases from J, leaving 13 bases between. CDR3 length: 13 amino acids. The CDR3 region has the DNA TGTGCCAGCACCCCGGGCCTTCGAGAGACCCAGTACTTC. It translates to CASTPGLRETQYF.

The table lists this clonotype with a few counts. The rearrangement links TRBV7-3 to TRBJ2-7; no clear D gene. The CDR3 consists of 13 residues. CDR1 and CDR2 (germline): SGHTA, FQGTGA. V was pared by 3 bases and J by 3 bases, with 9 bases between. Here the CDR3 reads CASSLGESYEQYF. CDR3 bases: TGTGCCAGCAGCTTGGGCGAAAGCTACGAGCAGTACTTC.

The chain joins TRBV18 to TRBJ2-4, with D unclear. The germline V gene has CDR1 KGHSH and CDR2 LQKENI. This CDR3 has 13 amino acids. Trimming left V 4 bases short and J 3 bases short, with 7 bases between. The CDR3 bases are TGTGCCAGCTCACGTAGGGACAAAAACATTCAGTACTTC. Residues: CASSRRDKNIQYF.

The rearrangement joins TRBV20-1 to TRBJ2-7, with 10 positions matching TRBD2. Germline values: CDR1 DFQATT, CDR2 SNEGSKA (reference sequence). This CDR3 has 14 amino acids. The junction had 8 bases not matched to a gene; V was cut back by 6 bases and J by 3 bases. The CDR3 loop is CSADRASGSYEQYF. The CDR3 bases are TGCAGTGCCGATCGGGCTAGCGGGAGCTACGAGCAGTACTTC.

This clonotype was counted only a few times. Mismatch with germline at one junction end may stem from a read error. The chain joins TRBV12-3 or TRBV12-4 to TRBJ2-1, with TRBD2 matching over 9 bases. This CDR3 has 14 amino acids. CDR3 nucleotide sequence: TGTGCCAGCGGTTTAGGACTAGCGATGAAGGAGCAGTTCTTC. This sequence encodes CASGLGLAMKEQFF.

This sequence joins TRBV29-1 and TRBJ2-7; D gene uncertain. This CDR3 is built from 11 residues. V lost 7 bases and J 3 bases, leaving 10 bases between the germline ends. The germline gives CDR1 SQVTM, CDR2 ANQGSEA. CDR3: CSACADYEQYF. The CDR3 DNA sequence: TGCAGCGCCTGTGCGGACTACGAGCAGTACTTC.

This chain links TRBV13 with TRBJ2-1; TRBD1 aligns across 7 bases. CDR1 is PRHDT and CDR2 is FYEKMQ in the germline V gene (reference sequence). Trimming cost V 5 bases and J 6 bases; bases outside gene matches: 4. The CDR3 is made up of 13 amino acids. The CDR3 spells CASSPTGLNEQFF. In DNA form, the CDR3 reads TGTGCCAGCAGCCCGACAGGGCTCAATGAGCAGTTCTTC.

There are a few counts of this clonotype. The J gene is TRBJ1-1, the V gene TRBV12-3 or TRBV12-4, with 9 bases lining up with TRBD1. The ends lost 5 bases at V and 4 bases at J; junction bases unmatched: 8. CDR3 length: 15 residues. In nucleotides, the CDR3 is TGTGCCAGCAGTGCCTACAGGGGGCGGGGCACTGAAGCTTTCTTT. This encodes CASSAYRGRGTEAFF.

This clonotype was recorded a few times. The CDR3 here is CASRGSAGTEAFF. The CDR3 DNA reads TGCGCCAGCAGGGGTAGCGCGGGGACTGAAGCTTTCTTT. This chain joins TRBV5-1 and TRBJ1-1; D is uncertain. The CDR3 has 13 residues. The V gene lost 5 bases and the J gene lost 5 bases, with 13 bases spanning the gap. Germline V gene sequence: CDR1 SGHRS, CDR2 YFSETQ.

The chain is built from TRBV15 and TRBJ2-7; D not resolved. Germline loops: CDR1 LNHNV, CDR2 YYDKDF (reference sequence). Trimming took off 1 base at V and 4 bases at J, with 23 bases between the two ends. The CDR3 extends over 18 amino acids. The CDR3 region has the DNA TGTGCCACCAGCAGAGCCGGCCGAGCAGGCCCCCACGCTTACGAGCAGTACTTC. Translating gives CATSRAGRAGPHAYEQYF.

For the CDR3, the DNA is TGCAGCGCTCTGACAGGGAGTGACGATGAAGCTTTCTTT. It codes for CSALTGSDDEAFF. The J gene is TRBJ1-1, the V gene TRBV29-1; TRBD1 agrees at 7 bases. The germline CDR1 and CDR2 sequences are SQVTM and ANQGSEA. The CDR3 runs to 13 residues. V shed 7 bases, J shed 7 bases, and the junction held 12 bases outside the gene matches.